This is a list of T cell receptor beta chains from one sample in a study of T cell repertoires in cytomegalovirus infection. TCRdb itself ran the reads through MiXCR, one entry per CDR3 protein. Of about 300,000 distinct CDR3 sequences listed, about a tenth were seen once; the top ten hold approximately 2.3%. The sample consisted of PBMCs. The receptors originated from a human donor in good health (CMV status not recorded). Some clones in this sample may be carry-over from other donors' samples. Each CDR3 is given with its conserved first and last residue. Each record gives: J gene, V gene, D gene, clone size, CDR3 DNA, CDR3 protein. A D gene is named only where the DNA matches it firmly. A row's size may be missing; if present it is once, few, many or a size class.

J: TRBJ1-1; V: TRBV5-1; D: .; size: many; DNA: TGCGCCAGCAGCTTTAGCCTTCTGAACACTGAAGCTTTCTTT; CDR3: CASSFSLLNTEAFF
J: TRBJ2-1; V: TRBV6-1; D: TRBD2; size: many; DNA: TGTGCCAGCACCAACAGGGCGAGCGGGGGCTACAATGAGCAGTTCTTC; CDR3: CASTNRASGGYNEQFF
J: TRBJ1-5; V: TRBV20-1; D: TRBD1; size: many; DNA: TGCAGTGCTGAGGGGGGACAGCATTATAGCAATCAGCCCCAGCATTTT; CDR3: CSAEGGQHYSNQPQHF
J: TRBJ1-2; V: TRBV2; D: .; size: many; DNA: TGTGCCAGCAGAGGGAGCGACTATGGCTACACCTTC; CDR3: CASRGSDYGYTF
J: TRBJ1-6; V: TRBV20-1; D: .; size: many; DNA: TGCAGTGCTAGAGACAGGGTTTACGAAATTTCACCCCTCCACTTT; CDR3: CSARDRVYEISPLHF
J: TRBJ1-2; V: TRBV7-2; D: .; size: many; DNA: TGTGCCAGCAGCTTTCATCTTGGCTACACCTTC; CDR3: CASSFHLGYTF
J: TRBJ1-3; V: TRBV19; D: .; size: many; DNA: TGTGCCAGTTCTGACCGGGACACCATATATTTT; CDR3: CASSDRDTIYF
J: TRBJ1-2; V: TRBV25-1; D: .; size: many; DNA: TGTGCCAGCAGTGAATGGGGCAGCTATGGCTACACCTTC; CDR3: CASSEWGSYGYTF
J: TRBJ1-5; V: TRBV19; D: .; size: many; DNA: TGTGCCAGTAGTAAGACTTCCCATCAGCCCCAGCATTTT; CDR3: CASSKTSHQPQHF
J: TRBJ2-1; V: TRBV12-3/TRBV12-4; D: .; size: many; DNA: TGTGCCAGCAGGGCCGAGGGTTCTGAGCAGTTCTTC; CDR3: CASRAEGSEQFF
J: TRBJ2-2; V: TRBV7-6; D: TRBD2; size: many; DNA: TGTGCCAGCAGCCCCGGGACTAGCAGCGGGGAGCTGTTTTTT; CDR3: CASSPGTSSGELFF
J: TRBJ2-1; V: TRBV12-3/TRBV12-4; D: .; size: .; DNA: TGTGCCAGCAGTTACGGACAGTACGCTGTCTCCTACAATGAGCAGTTCTTC; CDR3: CASSYGQYAVSYNEQFF
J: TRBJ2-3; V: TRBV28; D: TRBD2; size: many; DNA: TGTGCCAGCAGCCGAACGAGGACTAGCGGGGCCACAGATACGCAGTATTTT; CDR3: CASSRTRTSGATDTQYF
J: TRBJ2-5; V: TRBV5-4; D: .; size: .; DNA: TGTGACAGCACCATGACCGGGCAAGAGACCCAGTACTTC; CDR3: CDSTMTGQETQYF
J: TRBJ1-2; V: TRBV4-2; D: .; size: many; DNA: TGTGCCAGCAGCCAATTGAACAGTCCCAACTATGGCTACACCTTC; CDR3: CASSQLNSPNYGYTF
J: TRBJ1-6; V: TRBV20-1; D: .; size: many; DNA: TGCAGTGCTAAACCGGCGGGGCAGGGGATGGGACCCCTCCACTTT; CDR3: CSAKPAGQGMGPLHF
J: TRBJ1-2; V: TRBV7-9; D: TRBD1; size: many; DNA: TGTGCCAGCAGCGGACGACAGGGGAATGGCTACACCTTC; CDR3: CASSGRQGNGYTF
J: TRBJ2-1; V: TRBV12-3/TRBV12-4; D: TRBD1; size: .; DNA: TGTGCCAGCAGCTCCCGGGCAGGGGGCCCCTACAATGAGCAGTTCTTC; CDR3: CASSSRAGGPYNEQFF
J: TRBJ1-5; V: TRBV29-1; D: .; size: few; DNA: TGCAGCGTTGGGTCAGGGGGCAATCAGCCCCAGCATTTT; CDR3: CSVGSGGNQPQHF
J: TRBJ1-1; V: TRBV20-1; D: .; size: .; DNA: TGCAGTGCTAGAGGGCAGGAGCACACTGAAGCTTTCTTT; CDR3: CSARGQEHTEAFF
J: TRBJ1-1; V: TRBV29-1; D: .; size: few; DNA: TGCAGCGTTTACAGGGTCTTGGGCACTGAAGCTTTCTTT; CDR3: CSVYRVLGTEAFF
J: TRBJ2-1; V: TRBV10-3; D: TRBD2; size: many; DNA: TGTGCCATCGGACTAGCGGGGGCGAATGAGCAGTTCTTC; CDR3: CAIGLAGANEQFF
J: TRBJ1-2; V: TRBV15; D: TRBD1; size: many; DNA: TGTGCCACCAGCCCCGGGACAGAAGACTATGGCTACACCTTC; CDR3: CATSPGTEDYGYTF